The text below deals with one T cell receptor beta chain. The antigen this receptor binds is unknown. The sample holds no much larger clone one base away, and base qualities are not on file. This specimen comes from a study of blood T cell repertoires in COVID-19 (dated by TCRdb to 2020 to 2021). Broadly, across the study: Samples from collaborators originated in the United States, Italy and Spain and spanned both the acute and convalescent phases of COVID-19. The prospective study material was composed of cDNA or gDNA derived from T cells, B-cell-depleted T cells, or PBMCs. Subjects who had been exposed to COVID-19, were actively infected with it, or had recovered from it provided the deeply sampled blood TCRbeta repertoires that made up the dataset. The repertoires were released in a freely available public database meant as a resource for research on the immune response to SARS-CoV-2. The samples were drawn from the first 160 participants of the ongoing ImmuneRACE study and from 1,254 subjects provided by 6 global collaborators. Sample metadata almost always included a de-identified subject ID, COVID-19 status, age in years and sex. Where available, HLA class I and class II types were taken from metadata supplied by the sample provider and were not determined by assay-based typing. Overall study results and their limits: How much clinical and demographic metadata was included differed by source and by participant, and the metadata was provided uncurated.

TCRbeta CDR3 regions were amplified from genomic DNA using the immunoSEQ Assay, a bias-controlled multiplex PCR. In the paper's pipeline: The number of nucleated cells in each sample was estimated by amplification of reference gene primers within the assay. Sequence reads were collapsed and filtered to measure the absolute abundance of every unique TCRbeta CDR3 rearrangement. Productive Simpson clonality was computed per sample as the square root of Simpson's diversity index over productive rearrangements. TCRdb took this table from immuneACCESS and kept in-frame rearrangements with V and J called. Such tables lack part of the clones; where checked against another copy, unresolved V genes explain under half of the gap, and the rest is unexplained. V, J and clone size were drawn from that table, and D and trimming were deduced from the DNA. This sample lists about 250,000 clones; 88% were detected once. The ten most abundant clones make up approximately 1.4% of the sample.

Whole blood was collected in K2EDTA tubes by collaborating institutions according to the institutions' own protocols. For TCRbeta analysis, collaborators shipped samples as frozen whole blood, isolated PBMCs, or DNA extracted from either of those sample types. From the cysteine up to the phenylalanine, the CDR3 has a length of 18 residues. Only CDR3 DNA remains: 54 bases, in frame from the first base. Taken from the germline V gene, the CDR1 and CDR2 loops are SGHTA and FQGTGA. V lost 5 bases and J lost 4 bases; the stretch between them is 24 bases long. Here the chain combines TRBV7-3 and TRBJ2-1; matching of 5 bases hints at TRBD1 as the D gene. The source material was peripheral blood. The clonotype originates from a man at least 80 years old with acute or convalescent COVID-19. The nucleotide sequence reads TGTGCCAGCAGCAAATACCACCCGACAGTGGCAGGGTACAATGAGCAGTTCTTC. Its product reads: CASSKYHPTVAGYNEQFF.